The following is a T cell receptor (beta chain) sequence with its context. Its antigen is unknown. The data originate from a study of cytomegalovirus exposure and HLA in healthy donors. This CDR3 contains 15 residues. V gave up 2 bases and J gave up 2 bases; unmatched junction bases: 2. Germline-derived CDR1 and CDR2 are MNHEY and SMNVEV (reference sequence). Study-wide points: Reportedly, cytomegalovirus status was diagnosed with high sensitivity and specificity. According to the study, 160 or so TCR beta chains were cytomegalovirus-associated.

Method: immunoSEQ multiplex PCR; TCRdb's copy keeps in-frame clones and lacks some. The table lists fewer than 250,000 clones, roughly 80% of them singletons. This TCR came from a woman between 18 and 29 years old in good health and CMV-seronegative. The chain joins TRBV27 to TRBJ2-3; TRBD1 matches at 9 bases. The sequencing sample was made of PBMCs. The CDR3 nucleotides are TGTGCCAGCAGTTTAGGGACAGGGCACACAGATACGCAGTATTTT. Translating it yields CASSLGTGHTDTQYF.